One T cell receptor (beta chain) is described in this entry. Authors' methods: Amplification with reference gene primers provided the estimates of nucleated cell counts. Sequencing used immunoSEQ multiplex PCR; TCRdb keeps in-frame clones, though not all of them. That table gives V, J and clone size, and the DNA gave D and trimming. The sample contains about 20,000 clones, approximately 85% of which appear only once. These data come from a study of blood T cell repertoires in COVID-19. Study as a whole: Some COVID-19 samples were acute and others convalescent; all came from the United States, Italy and Spain. In each case, the material was cDNA or gDNA derived from T cells, B-cell-depleted T cells, or PBMCs.

The CDR3 is made up of 17 amino acids. Germline V gene sequence: CDR1 SGHTA, CDR2 FQGTGA. V lost 1 base to trimming and J lost 1 base; unmatched junction nucleotides: 6. The chain has TRBV7-3 and TRBJ2-3; TRBD2 matches 9 bases. This clonotype originated in a man older than 75 with acute or convalescent COVID-19. The material sequenced was peripheral blood. The CDR3 region has the DNA TGTGCCAGCAGCTTAAGGGGGACTAGCCCCCGCACAGATACGCAGTATTTT. This encodes CASSLRGTSPRTDTQYF.